The rows below give T cell receptor beta chains drawn from one sample of a study of immune heterogeneity within non-small cell lung tumors. TCRdb re-called the multiplex PCR reads through MiXCR, storing one row per CDR3 protein. The table lists more than 3,000 distinct CDR3 sequences, 27% of them singletons. What was sequenced was lung tumor tissue. These receptors all come from a man aged 55 to 70 with non-small cell lung cancer. The CDR3 runs from the conserved cysteine through the conserved F or W. The order of the fields is V gene, D gene, clone size, J gene, CDR3 protein, CDR3 DNA. The D gene is left open where the match is weak. Clone size appears in some rows only: once, few, many, or a class for an expanded clone.

v_gene: TRBV28; d_gene: NA; abundance: NA; j_gene: TRBJ1-1; CDR3aa: CASIVPGNEAFF; CDR3nt: TGTGCCAGCATTGTACCTGGTAACGAAGCTTTCTTT
v_gene: TRBV10-2; d_gene: TRBD2; abundance: few; j_gene: TRBJ2-2; CDR3aa: CASFGGDTGELFF; CDR3nt: TGCGCCAGTTTCGGGGGGGACACCGGGGAGCTGTTTTTT
v_gene: TRBV6-1; d_gene: NA; abundance: large; j_gene: TRBJ1-6; CDR3aa: CASTPGPAGPGSPLHF; CDR3nt: TGTGCCAGCACACCCGGCCCAGCAGGGCCGGGATCACCCCTCCACTTT
v_gene: TRBV27; d_gene: TRBD2; abundance: NA; j_gene: TRBJ2-5; CDR3aa: CASRPRWVGRIGAWETKYF; CDR3nt: TGTGCCAGCAGGCCCAGGTGGGTCGGGAGGATCGGTGCTTGGGAGACCAAGTACTTC
v_gene: TRBV4-1; d_gene: NA; abundance: NA; j_gene: TRBJ2-7; CDR3aa: CASSQTAGSSYEQYF; CDR3nt: TGCGCCAGCAGCCAAACCGCAGGGTCTTCCTACGAGCAGTACTTC
v_gene: TRBV4-2; d_gene: NA; abundance: medium-sized; j_gene: TRBJ2-7; CDR3aa: CASSQRGYEQYF; CDR3nt: TGTGCCAGCAGCCAACGAGGGTACGAGCAGTACTTC
v_gene: TRBV9; d_gene: TRBD1; abundance: NA; j_gene: TRBJ2-3; CDR3aa: CASSLDRGADTQYF; CDR3nt: TGTGCCAGCAGCCTTGACAGGGGGGCAGATACGCAGTATTTT
v_gene: TRBV9; d_gene: NA; abundance: NA; j_gene: TRBJ2-5; CDR3aa: CASSVQGVHSETQYF; CDR3nt: TGTGCCAGCAGCGTCCAGGGAGTTCATTCGGAGACCCAGTACTTC
v_gene: TRBV11-2; d_gene: NA; abundance: few; j_gene: TRBJ2-7; CDR3aa: CASSLYTAAGGYEQYF; CDR3nt: TGTGCCAGCAGCTTGTATACTGCAGCCGGTGGGTACGAGCAGTACTTC
v_gene: TRBV11-2; d_gene: TRBD1; abundance: few; j_gene: TRBJ2-7; CDR3aa: CASSFGTGNYEQYF; CDR3nt: TGTGCCAGCAGCTTTGGGACAGGGAACTACGAGCAGTACTTC
v_gene: TRBV20-1; d_gene: NA; abundance: medium-sized; j_gene: TRBJ2-7; CDR3aa: CSARWGATYEQYF; CDR3nt: TGCAGTGCTAGATGGGGCGCTACCTACGAGCAGTACTTC
v_gene: TRBV7-9; d_gene: NA; abundance: few; j_gene: TRBJ2-7; CDR3aa: CASSFGTHEQYF; CDR3nt: TGTGCCAGCAGCTTTGGCACCCACGAGCAGTACTTC
v_gene: TRBV19; d_gene: NA; abundance: NA; j_gene: TRBJ2-3; CDR3aa: CASTDTDTQYF; CDR3nt: TGTGCCAGTACGGACACAGATACGCAGTATTTT
v_gene: TRBV5-1; d_gene: NA; abundance: medium-sized; j_gene: TRBJ2-3; CDR3aa: CASSLTAGDTQYF; CDR3nt: TGCGCCAGCAGCTTGACGGCAGGCGATACGCAGTATTTT
v_gene: TRBV5-1; d_gene: NA; abundance: medium-sized; j_gene: TRBJ1-2; CDR3aa: CASSLGRAGYTF; CDR3nt: TGCGCCAGCAGCTTGGGGAGGGCCGGCTACACCTTC
v_gene: TRBV9; d_gene: NA; abundance: few; j_gene: TRBJ2-7; CDR3aa: CASSVGVDPGPRYEQYF; CDR3nt: TGTGCCAGCAGCGTAGGGGTAGACCCGGGCCCCCGCTACGAGCAGTACTTC
v_gene: TRBV20-1; d_gene: TRBD1; abundance: medium-sized; j_gene: TRBJ2-7; CDR3aa: CSAAGQAFYEQYF; CDR3nt: TGCAGTGCTGCGGGACAGGCCTTTTACGAGCAGTACTTC
v_gene: TRBV4-1; d_gene: TRBD2; abundance: few; j_gene: TRBJ2-1; CDR3aa: CASSQEGGSGLNRRPYNEHFF; CDR3nt: TGCGCCAGCAGCCAAGAGGGCGGGAGCGGACTAAACCGCCGGCCCTACAATGAGCACTTCTTC
v_gene: TRBV20-1; d_gene: TRBD2; abundance: NA; j_gene: TRBJ2-2; CDR3aa: CSARDRLAVNTGELFF; CDR3nt: TGCAGTGCTAGAGATCGTCTAGCGGTGAACACCGGGGAGCTGTTTTTT
v_gene: TRBV5-1; d_gene: NA; abundance: few; j_gene: TRBJ2-2; CDR3aa: CASNLLLGQNTGELFF; CDR3nt: TGCGCCAGCAACCTATTGCTAGGACAGAACACCGGGGAGCTGTTTTTT
v_gene: TRBV28; d_gene: NA; abundance: once; j_gene: TRBJ1-1; CDR3aa: CPSIVSANEAFF; CDR3nt: TGTCCCAGCATTGTATCTGCTAACGAAGCTTTCTTT
v_gene: TRBV6-1; d_gene: NA; abundance: few; j_gene: TRBJ2-1; CDR3aa: CASRRGRPNNEQFF; CDR3nt: TGTGCCAGCAGGAGGGGGAGGCCAAACAATGAGCAGTTCTTC
v_gene: TRBV10-3; d_gene: TRBD2; abundance: medium-sized; j_gene: TRBJ2-7; CDR3aa: CAISPPGGFYEQYF; CDR3nt: TGTGCCATCTCCCCCCCGGGAGGGTTTTACGAGCAGTACTTC
v_gene: TRBV30; d_gene: NA; abundance: medium-sized; j_gene: TRBJ2-3; CDR3aa: CAWSAGVRDTQYF; CDR3nt: TGTGCCTGGAGTGCGGGGGTCAGGGATACGCAGTATTTT
v_gene: TRBV20-1; d_gene: TRBD2; abundance: NA; j_gene: TRBJ2-7; CDR3aa: CSASLLAGTPYEQYF; CDR3nt: TGCAGTGCTAGTCTACTAGCGGGTACCCCCTACGAGCAGTACTTC
v_gene: TRBV15; d_gene: NA; abundance: NA; j_gene: TRBJ2-3; CDR3aa: CVTSRDLGVTVAVGTDTQYF; CDR3nt: TGTGTCACCAGCAGAGATCTAGGGGTGACAGTGGCGGTTGGCACAGATACGCAGTATTTT
v_gene: TRBV19; d_gene: NA; abundance: NA; j_gene: TRBJ1-6; CDR3aa: CASSSPTETNSPLHF; CDR3nt: TGTGCCAGTAGTAGCCCGACCGAGACGAATTCACCCCTCCACTTT
v_gene: TRBV15; d_gene: TRBD1; abundance: few; j_gene: TRBJ2-3; CDR3aa: CATSRDLGVTGAVGTDTQYF; CDR3nt: TGTGCCACCAGCAGAGATCTAGGGGTGACAGGGGCGGTTGGCACAGATACGCAGTATTTT